The 25 T cell receptor beta chains listed next were all sequenced from one sample in a study of immune evolution from preneoplasia to lung adenocarcinoma. Repertoires were generated with immunoSEQ multiplex PCR, while TCRdb's copy carries only in-frame clones and drops some. The table has 11,000 to 15,000 clones, 65% to 85% seen once. Sequencing was performed on FFPE minimally invasive lung adenocarcinoma tissue. These receptors were collected from a person aged 65 to 85 with lung adenocarcinoma.

This chain connects TRBV7-8 to TRBJ2-5; unclear D gene. There are 12 residues in the CDR3. Trimming removed 5 bases from V and 5 bases from J, with 9 bases in between. Germline V lookup: CDR1 SGHVS, CDR2 FQNEAQ. The CDR3 sequence: CASSPRVETQYF. The CDR3 DNA reads TGTGCCAGCAGCCCCCGTGTGGAGACCCAGTACTTC.

The chain has TRBV30 and TRBJ1-3, with D perhaps matching TRBD1 (5 bases). With 7 bases removed from V and 4 bases from J, the gap between germline ends came to 14 bases. This CDR3 spans 13 amino acids. Looked up from germline, CDR1 is GTSNPN and CDR2 is SVGIG (reference sequence). The CDR3 loop is CASKPGAGNTIYF. As DNA, the CDR3 is TGTGCCTCCAAACCCGGGGCCGGAAACACCATATATTTT.

The genes are TRBV29-1 and TRBJ1-1; 8 bases map to TRBD1. The V gene end was trimmed by 3 bases and the J gene end by 7 bases; junction bases not matched to a gene: 28. Germline V gene data show CDR1 as SQVTM and CDR2 as ANQGSEA. The CDR3 loop spans 20 amino acids. CDR3 protein: CSVDGFKTGVSLVSSDEAFF. CDR3 bases: TGCAGCGTTGATGGTTTTAAGACAGGGGTTTCCCTCGTCTCTTCGGATGAAGCTTTCTTT. The full variable domain, with the rest looked up from reference TRBV29-1 and TRBJ1-1, is SAVISQKPSRDICQRGTSLTIQCQVDSQVTMMFWYRQQPGQSLTLIATANQGSEATYESGFVIDKFPISRPNLTFSTLTVSNMSPEDSSIYLCSVDGFKTGVSLVSSDEAFFGQGTRLTVV.

The table lists this clone with a count of one. V usage is TRBV29-1 and J usage is TRBJ1-1; D ambiguous. CDR3 length: 11 amino acids. The germline CDR1 and CDR2 sequences are SQVTM and ANQGSEA. V lost 2 bases and J lost 3, with 4 bases in between. Here the CDR3 reads CSVERDTEAFF. The CDR3 DNA reads as TGCAGCGTTGAACGGGACACTGAAGCTTTCTTT.

The chain joins TRBV4-1 to TRBJ1-2, with a possible D match to TRBD1 (6 bases). Per the germline V gene, CDR1 is MGHRA and CDR2 is YSYEKL. The ends were cut back, 0 bases at V and 7 bases at J, with 9 bases in the middle. The CDR3 contains 13 residues. This chain's CDR3 is CASSQETGLGYTF. As DNA, the CDR3 is TGCGCCAGCAGCCAAGAAACAGGGCTTGGCTACACCTTC.

The chain uses TRBV6-1 and TRBJ1-6; D call uncertain. CDR3 length: 14 residues. Germline V gives CDR1 MNHNS, CDR2 SASEGT. V was shortened by 4 bases and J by 5 bases, with 9 bases between the two germline ends. The CDR3 region is CASSVGLHNSPLHF. The DNA of the CDR3 is TGTGCCAGCAGTGTAGGACTCCATAATTCACCCCTCCACTTT.

A few counts support this clone. This sample also contains other DNA sequences that code for the same CDR3. This chain connects TRBV9 to TRBJ1-2; D is unresolved. There are 12 residues in the CDR3. V was clipped by 2 bases and J by 1 base, with 3 bases between them. Germline V gene data show CDR1 as SGDLS and CDR2 as YYNGEE. CDR3 sequence reads: CASSVDNYGYTF. The DNA of the CDR3 is TGTGCCAGCAGCGTCGATAACTATGGCTACACCTTC.

This chain connects TRBV30 to TRBJ2-7; 10 bases are a match to TRBD2. Germline loops: CDR1 GTSNPN, CDR2 SVGIG (reference sequence). J lost 6 bases, V lost 5 bases, and 7 bases had no gene match. The CDR3 has 13 amino acids. Here the CDR3 reads CAWHLAGGGEQYF. As DNA, the CDR3 is TGTGCCTGGCATTTAGCGGGAGGCGGCGAGCAGTACTTC.

CDR3 loop: CAVESSYEQYF. The CDR3 DNA reads as TGTGCCGTGGAGAGCTCCTACGAGCAGTACTTC. The chain joins TRBV6-1 to TRBJ2-7, with no clear D. The CDR3 spans 11 residues. V gave up 11 bases and J gave up 0 bases, with 8 bases separating them. CDR1 is MNHNS and CDR2 is SASEGT in the germline V gene.

The V gene is TRBV2, the J gene TRBJ1-5, with D uncertain. The V gene's germline CDR1 is SNHLY and CDR2 FYNNEI. The V and J ends lost 6 bases and 0 bases respectively, with 9 bases between them. The CDR3 consists of 14 residues. CDR3 nucleotide sequence: TGTGCCAGCAGACAGATTGATAGCAATCAGCCCCAGCATTTT. It encodes CASRQIDSNQPQHF.

The chain recombines TRBV6-5 with TRBJ1-5; no firm D call. The V and J ends lost 6 bases and 4 bases respectively, with 10 bases between them. The CDR3 is made up of 13 amino acids. Germline V gene data show CDR1 as MNHEY and CDR2 as SVGAGI. CDR3 coding DNA: TGTGCCAGCAGAATGGACGGTAATCAGCCCCAGCATTTT. Translated, it gives CASRMDGNQPQHF.

The rearrangement links TRBV30 to TRBJ1-3; 7 bases agree with TRBD1. The trim removed 0 bases at V and 2 bases at J, leaving 1 base unmatched. The germline V gene encodes CDR1 GTSNPN and CDR2 SVGIG (reference sequence). This CDR3 spans 14 amino acids. CDR3 coding DNA: TGTGCCTGGAGTGTCAGGGGGACTGGAAACACCATATATTTT. Translating it yields CAWSVRGTGNTIYF.

This clone was counted between two and nine times. The CDR3 here is CASSLFMDRGYGYTF. CDR3 sequence (DNA): TGTGCCAGCAGCTTATTCATGGACAGGGGCTATGGCTACACCTTC. V usage is TRBV13 and J usage is TRBJ1-2, with 9 bases lining up with TRBD1. This CDR3 region has 15 residues. The V gene's germline CDR1 is PRHDT and CDR2 FYEKMQ (reference sequence). V dropped 2 bases and J dropped 4; count of bases not matched to a gene: 5.

The chain recombines TRBV28 with TRBJ2-5; TRBD2 matches 8 bases. V shed 3 bases, J shed 11 bases, and the junction held 8 bases outside the gene matches. The germline gives CDR1 MDHEN, CDR2 SYDVKM. CDR3 size: 13 residues. CDR3 in DNA: TGTGCCAGCAGTTTTCGGGGGGGATGGGAGCAGTACTTC. This gives the protein CASSFRGGWEQYF.

The rearrangement links TRBV14 to TRBJ2-7; 8 bases are a match to TRBD2. The CDR3 consists of 12 residues. V shed 4 bases and J 11 bases; nucleotides not matched to a gene: 7. From germline, CDR1 is SGHDN and CDR2 FVKESK. CDR3 in DNA: TGTGCCAGCAGCCGACGGGGGGGGCTAGAGTACTTC. This translates into CASSRRGGLEYF. The variable domain in full, with the rest retrieved from reference TRBV14 and TRBJ2-7, is EAGVTQFPSHSVIEKGQTVTLRCDPISGHDNLYWYRRVMGKEIKFLLHFVKESKQDESGMPNNRFLAERTGGTYSTLKVQPAELEDSGVYFCASSRRGGLEYFGPGTRLTVT.

This chain connects TRBV7-9 to TRBJ2-7; D might be TRBD2 (6 bases). The CDR3 totals 14 residues. V lost 0 bases and J 7 bases, leaving 13 bases between the germline ends. Germline assignment: CDR1 SEHNR and CDR2 FQNEAQ (reference sequence). CDR3 sequence reads: CASSLASPGGEQYF. CDR3 sequence (DNA): TGTGCCAGCAGCTTAGCTAGTCCCGGGGGTGAGCAGTACTTC.

The rearrangement uses TRBV6-1 and TRBJ2-3, with TRBD2 matching 9 bases. CDR1 and CDR2 (germline): MNHNS, SASEGT. This CDR3 is 15 amino acids long. The trim removed 7 bases at V and 5 bases at J, leaving 10 bases unmatched. The CDR3: CASNPGLAIGDTQYF. The CDR3 bases are TGTGCCAGCAACCCGGGACTAGCAATAGGAGATACGCAGTATTTT.

The V and J genes are TRBV7-8 and TRBJ1-1; D is ambiguous. The CDR3 spans 15 residues. Deletions cut 3 bases from V and 3 bases from J, with 14 bases between. Per germline, CDR1 SGHVS and CDR2 FQNEAQ. This chain's CDR3 is CASSFGIFTDTEAFF. CDR3 bases: TGTGCCAGCAGCTTCGGTATATTCACGGACACTGAAGCTTTCTTT.

V is TRBV5-6 and J is TRBJ2-5, with 7 nucleotides matching TRBD1. Germline V gives CDR1 SGHDT, CDR2 YYEEEE. The CDR3 length is 14 residues. Losses at the gene ends were 2 bases for V and 14 bases for J; bases not matched to a gene: 15. This CDR3 reads CASSFSGGSMSPYF. In DNA, the CDR3 is TGTGCCAGCAGCTTTTCAGGGGGTTCCATGTCCCCTTACTTC.

For the CDR3, the DNA is TGTGCCAGCAGCCAAGATATACAGAAAGCTTTCTTT. Translated: CASSQDIQKAFF. The V call is TRBV14, the J call TRBJ1-1; D remains ambiguous. The CDR3 sequence is 12 residues long. V lost 0 bases and J lost 9, with 8 bases in between. CDR1 is SGHDN, CDR2 FVKESK, per germline.

The V gene is TRBV6-6, the J gene TRBJ2-2; D possibly corresponds to TRBD1 (6 bases). This CDR3 has 14 amino acids. The V gene lost 6 bases and the J gene lost 2 bases, with 10 bases spanning the gap. Germline values: CDR1 MNHNY, CDR2 SVGAGI (reference sequence). Here the CDR3 DNA reads TGTGCCAGCAGAGTCAGGGGCAACACCGGGGAGCTGTTTTTT. It codes for CASRVRGNTGELFF.

The chain uses TRBV4-2 and TRBJ1-4, with a tentative D call TRBD1 (5 bases). Trimming took 0 bases from V and 5 from J, leaving 13 bases between them. The germline V gene has CDR1 LGHNA and CDR2 YNFKEQ. CDR3 size: 16 residues. Here the CDR3 reads CASSQDRDSRNEKLFF. CDR3 nucleotides: TGTGCCAGCAGCCAAGATCGCGACAGCAGAAATGAAAAACTGTTTTTT.

This sequence joins TRBV6-1 and TRBJ1-2, with unresolved D. V dropped 1 base and J dropped 7 bases, with 13 bases sitting between them. The CDR3 contains 14 residues. Germline V gene data show CDR1 as MNHNS and CDR2 as SASEGT. The CDR3 reads CASSEDGLSGGYTF. As DNA, the CDR3 is TGTGCCAGCAGTGAAGACGGACTCTCGGGTGGCTACACCTTC.

This clone was seen only a few times. The chain uses TRBV11-2 and TRBJ1-1, with D tentatively TRBD1 (5 bases). V was clipped by 0 bases and J by 5 bases, with 10 bases between them. Germline lookup yields CDR1 SGHAT and CDR2 FQNNGV. The CDR3 has 14 amino acids. The CDR3 bases are TGTGCCAGCAGCTTAGATGGGGGAGGGACTGAAGCTTTCTTT. Translating gives CASSLDGGGTEAFF.

V and J are TRBV6-5 and TRBJ1-2; D is undetermined. Deletions cut 9 bases from V and 0 bases from J, with 17 bases between. CDR1 is MNHEY, CDR2 SVGAGI, per germline. The CDR3 contains 15 residues. DNA of the CDR3: TGTGCCAGTAGAAAAATCAGGATCACTAACTATGGCTACACCTTC. Translating it yields CASRKIRITNYGYTF.